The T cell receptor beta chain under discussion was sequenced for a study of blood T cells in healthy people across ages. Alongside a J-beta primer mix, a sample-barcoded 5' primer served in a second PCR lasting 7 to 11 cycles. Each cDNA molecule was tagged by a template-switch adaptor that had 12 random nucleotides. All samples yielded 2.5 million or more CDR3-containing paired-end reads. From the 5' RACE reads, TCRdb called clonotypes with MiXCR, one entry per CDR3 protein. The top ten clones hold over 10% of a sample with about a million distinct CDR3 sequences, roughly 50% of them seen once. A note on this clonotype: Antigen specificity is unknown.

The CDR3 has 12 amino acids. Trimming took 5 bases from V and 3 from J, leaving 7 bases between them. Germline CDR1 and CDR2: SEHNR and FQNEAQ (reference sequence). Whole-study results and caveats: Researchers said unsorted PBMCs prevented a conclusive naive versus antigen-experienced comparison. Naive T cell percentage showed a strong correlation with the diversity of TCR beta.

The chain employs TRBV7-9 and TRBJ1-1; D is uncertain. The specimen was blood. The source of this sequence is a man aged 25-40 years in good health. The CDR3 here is CASSPQHTEAFF. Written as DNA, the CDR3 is TGTGCCAGCAGCCCACAGCACACTGAAGCTTTCTTT.